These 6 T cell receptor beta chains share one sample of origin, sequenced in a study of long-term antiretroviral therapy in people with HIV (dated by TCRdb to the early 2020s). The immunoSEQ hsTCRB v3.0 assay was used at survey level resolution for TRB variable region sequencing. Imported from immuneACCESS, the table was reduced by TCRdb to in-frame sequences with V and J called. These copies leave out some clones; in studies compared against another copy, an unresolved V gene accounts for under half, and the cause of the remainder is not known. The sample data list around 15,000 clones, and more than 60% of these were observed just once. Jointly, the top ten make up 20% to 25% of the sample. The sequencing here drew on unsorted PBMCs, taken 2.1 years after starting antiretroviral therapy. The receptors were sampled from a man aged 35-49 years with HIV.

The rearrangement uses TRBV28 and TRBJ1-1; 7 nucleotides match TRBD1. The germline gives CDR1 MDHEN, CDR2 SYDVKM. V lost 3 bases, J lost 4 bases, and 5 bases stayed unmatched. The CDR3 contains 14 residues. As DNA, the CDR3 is TGTGCCAGCAGTTTCCAGGGGGGCAGCACTGAAGCTTTCTTT. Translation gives CASSFQGGSTEAFF.

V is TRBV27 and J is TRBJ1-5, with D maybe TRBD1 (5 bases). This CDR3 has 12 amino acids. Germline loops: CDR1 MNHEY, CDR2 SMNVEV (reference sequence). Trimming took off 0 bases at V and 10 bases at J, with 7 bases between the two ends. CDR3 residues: CASSLSGGPQHF. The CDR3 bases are TGTGCCAGCAGTTTATCGGGGGGACCCCAGCATTTT.

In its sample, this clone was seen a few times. The CDR3: CASSPTDLDSGNTIYF. In nucleotides, the CDR3 is TGTGCCAGCAGCCCCACGGACCTTGACTCTGGAAACACCATATATTTT. V is TRBV9 and J is TRBJ1-3; D gene uncertain. The CDR3 consists of 16 residues. Trimming removed 4 bases from V and 0 bases from J, with 14 bases in between. The germline V gene has CDR1 SGDLS and CDR2 YYNGEE.

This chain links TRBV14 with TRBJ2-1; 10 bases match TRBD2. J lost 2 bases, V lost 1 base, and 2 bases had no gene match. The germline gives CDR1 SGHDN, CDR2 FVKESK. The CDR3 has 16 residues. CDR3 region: CASSQGLAGAYNEQFF. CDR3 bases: TGTGCCAGCAGCCAAGGACTAGCGGGTGCCTACAATGAGCAGTTCTTC.

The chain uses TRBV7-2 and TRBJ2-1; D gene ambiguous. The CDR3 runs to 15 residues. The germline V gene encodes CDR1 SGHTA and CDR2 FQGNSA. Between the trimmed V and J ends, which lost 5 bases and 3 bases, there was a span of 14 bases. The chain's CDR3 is CASSLWGNFYNEQFF. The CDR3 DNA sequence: TGTGCCAGCAGCCTGTGGGGTAACTTCTACAATGAGCAGTTCTTC. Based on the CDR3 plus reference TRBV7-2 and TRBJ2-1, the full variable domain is GAGVSQSPSNKVTEKGKDVELRCDPISGHTALYWYRQSLGQGLEFLIYFQGNSAPDKSGLPSDRFSAERTGGSVSTLTIQRTQQEDSAVYLCASSLWGNFYNEQFFGPGTRLTVL.

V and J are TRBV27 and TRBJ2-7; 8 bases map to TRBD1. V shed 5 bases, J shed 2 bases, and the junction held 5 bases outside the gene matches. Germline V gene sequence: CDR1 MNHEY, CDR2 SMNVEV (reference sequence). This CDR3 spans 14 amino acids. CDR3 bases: TGTGCCAGCAGTCCCCGGGACAGGACCTACGAGCAGTACTTC. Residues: CASSPRDRTYEQYF.